This T cell receptor (beta chain) is from a study of human CD8 memory T cell subsets. Libraries targeted TCR beta using 5' RACE with UMIs. TCRdb re-called the 5' RACE reads, yielding one record per CDR3 amino acid sequence without DNA. The repertoire table contains 10,000 to 15,000 distinct CDR3 sequences. Study results and caveats: Greater diversity was suggested by Chao1 estimates for stem-like memory T cells than for precursor exhausted T cells.

This clonotype is deemed medium-sized by its frequency. What it binds is not known. This CDR3 contains 12 residues. The germline V gene encodes CDR1 SEHNR and CDR2 FQNEAQ (reference sequence). V gene TRBV7-9 combines with J gene TRBJ2-1. The specimen was CD8+ T cells from PBMCs. This sequence originates from a human donor in good health. CDR3 residues: CASSLEGTEQFF.